This record concerns one TCR beta chain sequence. The CDR3 length is 14 residues. In germline, CDR1 is SGHRS, CDR2 YFSETQ. The V and J ends lost 3 bases and 5 bases, in that order; junction bases with no gene match: 5. The record originates from a study of blood T cell repertoires in COVID-19. Using immunoSEQ multiplex PCR, the repertoire was profiled, and TCRdb retains in-frame clones only, with some absent. The sample lists some 150,000 clones, more than 80% seen once, with over 12% in the top ten. The sequencing sample was made of peripheral blood. This chain links TRBV5-1 with TRBJ2-7; 10 nucleotides line up with TRBD1. The TCR was taken from a woman aged 40 to 50 with acute or convalescent COVID-19. The CDR3 DNA reads TGCGCCAGCAGCTCATACGGGACAGGGGACGAGCAGTACTTC. Amino acid sequence: CASSSYGTGDEQYF. The entire variable domain, with the rest obtained from reference TRBV5-1 and TRBJ2-7, is as follows: KAGVTQTPRYLIKTRGQQVTLSCSPISGHRSVSWYQQTPGQGLQFLFEYFSETQRNKGNFPGRFSGRQFSNSRSEMNVSTLELGDSALYLCASSSYGTGDEQYFGPGTRLTVT.